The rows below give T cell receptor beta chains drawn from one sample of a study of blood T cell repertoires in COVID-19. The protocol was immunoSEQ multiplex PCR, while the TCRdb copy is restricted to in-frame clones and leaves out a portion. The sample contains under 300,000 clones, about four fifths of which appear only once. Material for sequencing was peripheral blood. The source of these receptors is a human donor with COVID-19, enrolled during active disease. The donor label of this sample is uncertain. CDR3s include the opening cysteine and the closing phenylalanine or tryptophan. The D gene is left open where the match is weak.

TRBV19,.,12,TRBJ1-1,TGTGCCAGTAGCTCCAGGGGCACTGAAGCTTTCTTT,CASSSRGTEAFF
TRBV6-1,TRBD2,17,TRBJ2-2,TGTGCCAGCAGTGACCCCGGGGGGGGTCTCTCGACCGGGGAGCTGTTTTTT,CASSDPGGGLSTGELFF
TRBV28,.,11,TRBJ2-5,TGTGCCAGCACCCGGCAAGAGACCCAGTACTTC,CASTRQETQYF
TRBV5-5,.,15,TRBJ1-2,TGTGCCAGCAGCCGCCTGGAGGGACCGAACTATGGCTACACCTTC,CASSRLEGPNYGYTF
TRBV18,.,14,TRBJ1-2,TGTGCCAGCTCACCGGGACAAGAGCACTATGGCTACACCTTC,CASSPGQEHYGYTF
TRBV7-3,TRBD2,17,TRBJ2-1,TGTGCCAGCAGCTTAAGGACTAGCGGGGTCTCCTACAATGAGCAGTTCTTC,CASSLRTSGVSYNEQFF
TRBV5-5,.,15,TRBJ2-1,TGTGCCAGCAGCTTGGCGGGTCCAACCTACAATGAGCAGTTCTTC,CASSLAGPTYNEQFF
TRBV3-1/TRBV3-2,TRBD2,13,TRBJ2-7,TGTGCCAGCAGCACTAGCGGGAGGTACGAGCAGTACTTC,CASSTSGRYEQYF
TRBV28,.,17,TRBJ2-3,TGTGCCAGCAGACTCCCCCTTGGCGGCTCTAGCACAGATACGCAGTATTTT,CASRLPLGGSSTDTQYF
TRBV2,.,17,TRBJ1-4,TGTGCCAGCAGTGCATCGACTGAGTACGCAACTAATGAAAAACTGTTTTTT,CASSASTEYATNEKLFF
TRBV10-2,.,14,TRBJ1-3,TGCGCCAGCAGTGAACAGGGCCGGGGAAACACCATATATTTT,CASSEQGRGNTIYF